This is a list of T cell receptor beta chains from one sample in a study of shared clonotypes between healthy human individuals. This table comes from immunoSEQ multiplex PCR, and its TCRdb copy is limited to in-frame clones, with some not included. This sample has some 2.3 million clones; approximately 93% occur once, and the top ten carry around 0.4%. Material for sequencing was naive CD4+ T cells from PBMCs. The receptor set was obtained from a man younger than 35 in good health. Some clones in this sample may be carry-over from other donors' samples. Both conserved end residues are part of each CDR3. A D gene is named only where the DNA matches it firmly. Not all rows give a size; the values are once, few, many and, for expanded clones, a class.

size: -; V: TRBV19; D: TRBD1; J: TRBJ2-2; DNA: TGTGCCAGTAGTGCATCGACAGGGGGGATCCTCACCGGGGAGCTGTTTTTT; CDR3: CASSASTGGILTGELFF
size: -; V: TRBV6-5; D: -; J: TRBJ1-1; DNA: TGTGCCAGCTCCATGAACACTGAAGCTTTCTTT; CDR3: CASSMNTEAFF
size: -; V: TRBV19; D: -; J: TRBJ2-1; DNA: TGTGCCAGTAATGGGTGGGGCGGCAATGAGCAGTTCTTC; CDR3: CASNGWGGNEQFF
size: -; V: TRBV15; D: TRBD1; J: TRBJ2-7; DNA: TGTGCCACCAGCAGACGACAGGGCCTCTCCTACGAGCAGTACTTC; CDR3: CATSRRQGLSYEQYF
size: -; V: TRBV11-3; D: TRBD1; J: TRBJ1-5; DNA: TGTGCCAGCAGCGCGAAATCCCGGGACAGGGAAAATCAGCCCCAGCATTTT; CDR3: CASSAKSRDRENQPQHF
size: -; V: TRBV7-2; D: TRBD1; J: TRBJ1-2; DNA: TGTGCCAGCACCCCGGGGAGGGGGCAGGTCGGCTATGGCTACACCTTC; CDR3: CASTPGRGQVGYGYTF
size: -; V: TRBV28; D: TRBD1; J: TRBJ1-1; DNA: TGTGCCAGCCCTAGGGGGACAGGGGAATTTGAGCTGTGGGGCACTGAAGCTTTCTTT; CDR3: CASPRGTGEFELWGTEAFF
size: once; V: TRBV5-1; D: TRBD1; J: TRBJ2-3; DNA: TGCGCCAGCGGCTTTAGACAGGGGGCCGGAGATACGCAGTATTTT; CDR3: CASGFRQGAGDTQYF
size: -; V: TRBV28; D: TRBD1; J: TRBJ1-1; DNA: TGTGCCAGCAGGTCGACAGGGGCGTCTGAAGCTTTCTTT; CDR3: CASRSTGASEAFF
size: -; V: TRBV9; D: -; J: TRBJ1-2; DNA: TGTGCCAGCAGCGTAGAAGCAGGGCGGCATGGCTACACCTTC; CDR3: CASSVEAGRHGYTF
size: once; V: TRBV30; D: -; J: TRBJ2-7; DNA: TGTGCCTGGAGTGTACTTGGCGGCTACGAGCAGTACTTC; CDR3: CAWSVLGGYEQYF
size: -; V: TRBV9; D: -; J: TRBJ1-2; DNA: TGTGCCAGCACCAAAGGTTTGGGGAACTATGGCTACACCTTC; CDR3: CASTKGLGNYGYTF
size: once; V: TRBV10-3; D: -; J: TRBJ1-1; DNA: TGTGCCATCAGTGAGTCTCGGGACATCGGACTGAACACTGAAGCTTTCTTT; CDR3: CAISESRDIGLNTEAFF
size: -; V: TRBV5-4; D: -; J: TRBJ2-3; DNA: TGTGCCAGCAGCACGAGCAGGGTGAGTGGCACAGATACGCAGTATTTT; CDR3: CASSTSRVSGTDTQYF
size: few; V: TRBV7-2; D: -; J: TRBJ2-5; DNA: TGTGCCAGCAGCTTAGAAAGCGCAGGAACCCAGTACTTC; CDR3: CASSLESAGTQYF
size: -; V: TRBV19; D: -; J: TRBJ1-5; DNA: TGTGCCAGTAGTATTATAGTCCTTAGCAATCAGCCCCAGCATTTT; CDR3: CASSIIVLSNQPQHF
size: -; V: TRBV28; D: TRBD1; J: TRBJ2-3; DNA: TGTGCCAGCAGTGTACAGGGGGCATTCGGTACAGATACGCAGTATTTT; CDR3: CASSVQGAFGTDTQYF
size: once; V: TRBV6-1; D: TRBD2; J: TRBJ2-3; DNA: TGTGCCAGCAGGGTAGCGGGGAACACAGATACGCAGTATTTT; CDR3: CASRVAGNTDTQYF
size: once; V: TRBV11-2; D: TRBD2; J: TRBJ2-1; DNA: TGTGCCAGCAGCTTCCCTAGCGGGAGGGTGAGTGAGCAGTTCTTC; CDR3: CASSFPSGRVSEQFF
size: -; V: TRBV19; D: TRBD2; J: TRBJ2-1; DNA: TGTGCCAGTACGGGTCTAGCGGGAGTATGGGAGCAGTTCTTC; CDR3: CASTGLAGVWEQFF
size: -; V: TRBV6-4; D: -; J: TRBJ1-1; DNA: TGTGCCAGCAGTGACCGCCGGCCCACCGGGAAACTGAACACTGAAGCTTTCTTT; CDR3: CASSDRRPTGKLNTEAFF
size: -; V: TRBV5-1; D: -; J: TRBJ2-6; DNA: TGCGCCAGCAGCGCGACAGGTTCCTCTGGGGCCAACGTCCTGACTTTC; CDR3: CASSATGSSGANVLTF
size: -; V: TRBV11-2; D: -; J: TRBJ2-7; DNA: TGTGCCAGCAGCTTAGTTTCCCGGGATCTCTACGAGCAGTACTTC; CDR3: CASSLVSRDLYEQYF
size: -; V: TRBV4-1; D: -; J: TRBJ2-7; DNA: TGCGCCAGCAGCCAAGATGGTTCCTACGAGCAGTACTTC; CDR3: CASSQDGSYEQYF
size: -; V: TRBV2; D: TRBD2; J: TRBJ2-2; DNA: TGTGCCAGCAGTCACCCACCGGCTAGCGGGAGGGCCCGAATCCCCGGGGAGCTGTTTTTT; CDR3: CASSHPPASGRARIPGELFF
size: -; V: TRBV19; D: -; J: TRBJ2-7; DNA: TGTGCCAGTAGTAATAAGTTTGGGGGGCTCTACGAGCAGTACTTC; CDR3: CASSNKFGGLYEQYF
size: -; V: TRBV6-5; D: -; J: TRBJ2-5; DNA: TGTGCCAGCAGTTTCCAGGGGGGACGAGAGACCCAGTACTTC; CDR3: CASSFQGGRETQYF
size: once; V: TRBV5-1; D: -; J: TRBJ1-3; DNA: TGCGCCAGCAGCTTGAGTTGGTCCCTAACCTCGGCCGGAAACACCATATATTTT; CDR3: CASSLSWSLTSAGNTIYF
size: -; V: TRBV13; D: -; J: TRBJ2-7; DNA: TGTGCCAGCAGCCCGAGCGGTAGCTCCTACGAGCAGTACTTC; CDR3: CASSPSGSSYEQYF
size: -; V: TRBV5-8; D: -; J: TRBJ1-5; DNA: TGTGCCAGCAGCTTCGGCAGAAATAGCAATCAGCCCCAGCATTTT; CDR3: CASSFGRNSNQPQHF
size: -; V: TRBV5-5; D: TRBD1; J: TRBJ1-1; DNA: TGTGCCAGCAGTCTAGGGGACAGGGCGTCGGCAGCTTTCTTT; CDR3: CASSLGDRASAAFF
size: once; V: TRBV7-9; D: -; J: TRBJ2-7; DNA: TGTGCCAGCAGCTTAGTGGGTCAGGAGGGCTACGAGCAGTACTTC; CDR3: CASSLVGQEGYEQYF
size: -; V: TRBV5-1; D: -; J: TRBJ2-5; DNA: TGCGCCAGCAGCTTGGTTGGCATCCAAGAGACCCAGTACTTC; CDR3: CASSLVGIQETQYF
size: few; V: TRBV7-9; D: -; J: TRBJ1-2; DNA: TGTGCCAGCAGCTTAGTGGAGGGAAAGGGCTACACCTTC; CDR3: CASSLVEGKGYTF
size: -; V: TRBV7-6; D: -; J: TRBJ1-1; DNA: TGTGCCAGCAGCTTGTCAGGACAGATGAACACTGAAGCTTTCTTT; CDR3: CASSLSGQMNTEAFF
size: -; V: TRBV29-1; D: TRBD1; J: TRBJ1-2; DNA: TGCAGCGTAACAGGGACAGGGGCATATGGCTACACCTTC; CDR3: CSVTGTGAYGYTF
size: once; V: TRBV5-1; D: -; J: TRBJ2-1; DNA: TGCGCCAGCAGCTCCAACCTTCCCTCCTACAATGAGCAGTTCTTC; CDR3: CASSSNLPSYNEQFF
size: -; V: TRBV7-8; D: -; J: TRBJ2-7; DNA: TGTGCCAGCAGTGAATACTCCAGGATTCTAACCTACGAGCAGTACTTC; CDR3: CASSEYSRILTYEQYF
size: -; V: TRBV5-3; D: TRBD2; J: TRBJ2-5; DNA: TGTGCCAGAAGCGGAACTAGCGGGAGGCCCAAACAAGAGACCCAGTACTTC; CDR3: CARSGTSGRPKQETQYF
size: -; V: TRBV28; D: -; J: TRBJ1-2; DNA: TGTGCCAGCAGTTTAGGTGATTATGGCTACACCTTC; CDR3: CASSLGDYGYTF
size: -; V: TRBV7-9; D: TRBD1; J: TRBJ2-5; DNA: TGTGCCAGCAGCTTGAGGCAGGGGGCTGGAGAGACCCAGTACTTC; CDR3: CASSLRQGAGETQYF
size: -; V: TRBV20-1; D: -; J: TRBJ1-1; DNA: TGCAGTCCCAGAAGTTTTGAAGCTTTCTTT; CDR3: CSPRSFEAFF
size: -; V: TRBV4-1; D: -; J: TRBJ1-6; DNA: TGCGCCAGCAGCCAAGGTTATAGGGCCCCTGCCCCTTCACCCCTCCACTTT; CDR3: CASSQGYRAPAPSPLHF
size: -; V: TRBV7-8; D: -; J: TRBJ1-6; DNA: TGTGCCAGCAGCTTAGCTGGGGGAGGTAGTAATTCACCCCTCCACTTT; CDR3: CASSLAGGGSNSPLHF
size: -; V: TRBV2; D: TRBD1; J: TRBJ2-7; DNA: TGTGCCAGCAGCCACGACAGGGTGTACGAGCAGTACTTC; CDR3: CASSHDRVYEQYF
size: -; V: TRBV11-3; D: -; J: TRBJ2-6; DNA: TGTGCCAGCAGCTTAGGTACGGACTCTGGGGCCAACGTCCTGACTTTC; CDR3: CASSLGTDSGANVLTF
size: -; V: TRBV5-4; D: TRBD1; J: TRBJ1-2; DNA: TGTGCCAGCAGCTCTGTGACAGGGGTCTATGGCTACACCTTC; CDR3: CASSSVTGVYGYTF
size: once; V: TRBV5-1; D: TRBD2; J: TRBJ2-3; DNA: TGCGCCAGCAGTCCCCAAGCGGGAGCTGCAGATACGCAGTATTTT; CDR3: CASSPQAGAADTQYF
size: -; V: TRBV9; D: TRBD1; J: TRBJ2-3; DNA: TGTGCCAGCAGCACCACCGGGACAGGGAGGACAGATACGCAGTATTTT; CDR3: CASSTTGTGRTDTQYF
size: -; V: TRBV7-3; D: -; J: TRBJ2-6; DNA: TGTGCCAGCAGCTCCGGATTCAGCGGGGCCAACGTCCTGACTTTC; CDR3: CASSSGFSGANVLTF
size: -; V: TRBV27; D: -; J: TRBJ1-5; DNA: TGTGCCAGCAGTTTATCGTTAGGGAATCAGCCCCAGCATTTT; CDR3: CASSLSLGNQPQHF
size: -; V: TRBV5-4; D: TRBD1; J: TRBJ2-7; DNA: TGTGCCAGCAGCCAACAGGGGAGCGTACGCGAGCAGTACTTC; CDR3: CASSQQGSVREQYF
size: -; V: TRBV6-5; D: -; J: TRBJ1-1; DNA: TGTGCCAGCAGACTAACAACCAACACTGAAGCTTTCTTT; CDR3: CASRLTTNTEAFF
size: -; V: TRBV11-2; D: -; J: TRBJ1-2; DNA: TGTGCCAGCAGCTTAACGGACCTCTATGGCTACACCTTC; CDR3: CASSLTDLYGYTF